The 22 T cell receptor beta chains below come from one sample, sequenced in a study of T cells in localized non-small cell lung cancer. Repertoires were generated with immunoSEQ multiplex PCR, while TCRdb's copy carries only in-frame clones and drops some. The data contain roughly 2,100 clones, approximately 40% of them singletons. The sample consisted of lung tumor tissue, taken before any cancer treatment. The receptors come from a male donor aged 60 or over with stage II squamous cell lung carcinoma.

The count of this clone is one. The chain is built from TRBV12-5 and TRBJ1-5; tentative D call: TRBD1 (6 bases). V lost 3 bases to trimming and J lost 3 bases, with 18 bases between them. The CDR3 consists of 17 residues. The germline gives CDR1 LGHNT, CDR2 FRNRAP. CDR3 coding DNA: TGTGCTAGTGGTTTTTCCAGACCTCAGGGGTACAATCAGCCCCAGCATTTT. Translation gives CASGFSRPQGYNQPQHF.

The sample holds a few counts of this clone. This sequence joins TRBV6-1 and TRBJ1-4; D unclear. CDR3 length equals 16 residues. V lost 0 bases, J lost 0 bases, and 8 bases lay in between. The germline CDR1 and CDR2 sequences are MNHNS and SASEGT. The DNA of the CDR3 is TGTGCCAGCAGTGAAGCGCACGGCGCAACTAATGAAAAACTGTTTTTT. This translates into CASSEAHGATNEKLFF.

By share of the sample, this clone is medium-sized. This sequence joins TRBV9 and TRBJ2-7, with 8 bases lining up with TRBD1. This CDR3 contains 14 residues. Germline V gene data show CDR1 as SGDLS and CDR2 as YYNGEE. With 5 bases clipped from V and 3 bases from J, the junction kept 7 bases outside the gene matches. The CDR3 loop is CASSSTTGDYEQYF. For the CDR3, the DNA is TGTGCCAGCAGTTCTACGACAGGGGACTACGAGCAGTACTTC. Variable domain in full (rest from reference TRBV9 and TRBJ2-7): DSGVTQTPKHLITATGQRVTLRCSPRSGDLSVYWYQQSLDQGLQFLIQYYNGEERAKGNILERFSAQQFPDLHSELNLSSLELGDSALYFCASSSTTGDYEQYFGPGTRLTVT.

J is TRBJ2-6 and V is TRBV11-3, with TRBD1 matching over 9 bases. The CDR3 sequence is 17 residues long. Unmatched junction bases numbered 6, after V lost 6 bases and J lost 0 bases. Germline loops: CDR1 SGHNT, CDR2 YENEEA. CDR3 coding DNA: TGTGCCAGCAGGCGGGACAGGGCCAGCTCTGGGGCCAACGTCCTGACTTTC. Protein product: CASRRDRASSGANVLTF.

Details on this clone: Sequence at one end of the junction differs from germline and may be a read error. The chain is built from TRBV7-6 and TRBJ2-3; 13 bases agree with TRBD2. This CDR3 comprises 17 residues. Germline loops: CDR1 SGHVS, CDR2 FNYEAQ. CDR3: CANSLSGLAGSTDTQYF. CDR3 nucleotide sequence: TGTGCCAACAGCTTATCGGGACTAGCGGGAAGCACAGATACGCAGTATTTT.

This chain links TRBV6-1 with TRBJ1-4; D is unresolved. Looked up from germline, CDR1 is MNHNS and CDR2 is SASEGT. This CDR3 spans 14 amino acids. V was trimmed by 1 base and J by 0 bases, leaving 3 bases between them. CDR3 in amino acids: CASSEGATNEKLFF. The CDR3 DNA is TGTGCCAGCAGTGAAGGCGCAACTAATGAAAAACTGTTTTTT.

V and J are TRBV19 and TRBJ2-2, with a tentative D call TRBD1 (6 bases). This CDR3 has 14 amino acids. Germline CDR1 LNHDA, CDR2 SQIVND (reference sequence). Trimming shortened V by 5 bases and J by 6 bases, and 13 bases separated the two germline ends. CDR3 DNA: TGTGCCAGTAGTGAACAGGGTCTGGCCGGGGAGCTGTTTTTT. This codes for CASSEQGLAGELFF.

By share of the sample, this clone is medium-sized. The chain uses TRBV6-8 and TRBJ1-1; unclear D gene. This CDR3 spans 18 amino acids. V lost 6 bases, J lost 4 bases, and 27 bases lay in between. The germline V gene has CDR1 MNHGY and CDR2 SAAAGT. CDR3 loop: CASRQNRGRIGESTEAFF. The CDR3 nucleotides read TGTGCCAGCAGGCAGAACCGAGGGCGGATTGGCGAGTCCACTGAAGCTTTCTTT.

By proportion, this clone is medium-sized (0.01 to 0.1%). The chain recombines TRBV11-3 with TRBJ1-2; D is possibly TRBD1 (6 bases). The CDR3 loop spans 14 amino acids. The V gene's germline CDR1 is SGHNT and CDR2 YENEEA. Trimming removed 1 base at V and 2 bases at J, with 8 bases between. Written as DNA, the CDR3 is TGTGCCAGCAGCTTAGTACAGGGAAACTATGGCTACACCTTC. It encodes CASSLVQGNYGYTF.

This clone is labeled medium-sized (0.01 to 0.1%). The chain combines TRBV7-2 with TRBJ1-1; D gene unclear. V was clipped by 5 bases and J by 3 bases, with 10 bases between them. Germline assignment: CDR1 SGHTA and CDR2 FQGNSA. This CDR3 spans 13 amino acids. The CDR3 reads CASSPRTHTEAFF. CDR3 DNA: TGTGCCAGCAGCCCCAGGACCCACACTGAAGCTTTCTTT.

This chain joins TRBV19 and TRBJ2-1; a possible D gene is TRBD2 (6 bases). CDR1 and CDR2 (germline): LNHDA, SQIVND (reference sequence). With 5 bases removed from V and 0 bases from J, the gap between germline ends came to 11 bases. This CDR3 has 15 amino acids. CDR3 nucleotide sequence: TGTGCCAGTAGTTCCTCCGGGAGCTCCTACAATGAGCAGTTCTTC. Amino acid sequence: CASSSSGSSYNEQFF.

V and J are TRBV19 and TRBJ1-3; D is ambiguous. The CDR3 runs to 16 residues. Trimming took off 4 bases at V and 0 bases at J, with 13 bases between the two ends. Germline CDR1 LNHDA, CDR2 SQIVND (reference sequence). Written as DNA, the CDR3 is TGTGCCAGTAGTAGGGGAGGCCTGAGCTCTGGAAACACCATATATTTT. The encoded protein is CASSRGGLSSGNTIYF.

Judged by abundance, this clone is large (0.1 to 1%). The V and J genes are TRBV11-3 and TRBJ1-4, with 9 nucleotides matching TRBD1. Trimming removed 5 bases from V and 5 bases from J; junction bases left unmatched: 3. The CDR3 has 14 residues. The V gene's germline CDR1 is SGHNT and CDR2 YENEEA. In nucleotides, the CDR3 is TGTGCCAGCAGCCAAGGGACAGGGAATGAAAAACTGTTTTTT. It specifies CASSQGTGNEKLFF.

The chain recombines TRBV9 with TRBJ2-7; 9 bases are a match to TRBD1. Germline-derived CDR1 and CDR2 are SGDLS and YYNGEE. The CDR3 extends over 13 amino acids. After removal of 6 bases from V and 5 bases from J, the junction contained 6 bases not matched to a gene. The CDR3 reads CASNRGRSHEQYF. As DNA, the CDR3 is TGTGCCAGCAACAGGGGGCGTTCCCACGAGCAGTACTTC.

CDR3 in amino acids: CAWSQGGGETQYF. DNA of the CDR3: TGTGCCTGGAGTCAGGGAGGAGGAGAGACCCAGTACTTC. The chain recombines TRBV30 with TRBJ2-5, with a possible D match to TRBD2 (6 bases). Per germline, CDR1 GTSNPN and CDR2 SVGIG (reference sequence). The CDR3 runs to 13 residues. Trimming removed 2 bases from V and 4 bases from J, with 11 bases in between.

The CDR3 region is CASSLMTGGNTIYF. As DNA, the CDR3 is TGTGCCAGCAGCCTAATGACAGGAGGAAACACCATATATTTT. This chain links TRBV7-6 with TRBJ1-3; D possibly corresponds to TRBD1 (6 bases). Trimming took 5 bases from V and 4 from J, leaving 12 bases between them. Germline assignment: CDR1 SGHVS and CDR2 FNYEAQ. The CDR3 is 14 amino acids.

This clone occurred a few times. The CDR3 DNA reads as TGTGCCAGCAGTTACTCTACTAGCGGGAGCCCAGATACGCAGTATTTT. Protein sequence: CASSYSTSGSPDTQYF. V and J are TRBV6-8 and TRBJ2-3; 11 bases match TRBD2. CDR1 is MNHGY and CDR2 is SAAAGT in the germline V gene. CDR3 size: 16 residues. Trimming at V came to 0 bases and at J to 4 bases, leaving 3 bases not matched to a gene.

By sample fraction, this clone is medium-sized. The V call is TRBV9, the J call TRBJ2-7, with 7 positions matching TRBD1. CDR1 is SGDLS, CDR2 YYNGEE, per germline. J lost 1 base, V lost 3 bases, and 7 bases had no gene match. This CDR3 has 15 amino acids. CDR3 in amino acids: CASSAGQVSSYEQYF. DNA for the CDR3: TGTGCCAGCAGCGCCGGACAGGTTTCGTCCTACGAGCAGTACTTC.

This clone was observed a few times. The genes are TRBV6-8 and TRBJ2-3, with D perhaps TRBD2 (5 bases). CDR1 and CDR2 (germline): MNHGY, SAAAGT. The CDR3 loop spans 14 amino acids. With 2 bases removed from V and 1 base from J, the gap between germline ends came to 7 bases. Written as DNA, the CDR3 is TGTGCCAGCAGTTACGCGGGTCGCACAGATACGCAGTATTTT. Protein sequence: CASSYAGRTDTQYF.

A remark on this clone: The read finishes 1 residue shy of the CDR3 end, and the germline J gene is used to complete it. V usage is TRBV10-3 and J usage is TRBJ2-5, with D perhaps given as TRBD1 or TRBD2 (5 bases each). Germline V gene sequence: CDR1 ENHRY, CDR2 SYGVKD. The CDR3 has 15 residues. V dropped 2 bases and J dropped 5 bases, with 15 bases sitting between them. This CDR3 is CAISEGGSTGETQYF. CDR3 bases read: TGTGCCATCAGTGAGGGGGGATCTACCGGGGAGACCCAGTAC.

V usage is TRBV14 and J usage is TRBJ1-2, with D uncertain. This CDR3 spans 13 amino acids. Trimming removed 1 base from V and 6 bases from J, with 9 bases in between. Germline CDR1 SGHDN, CDR2 FVKESK. CDR3 DNA sequence: TGTGCCAGCAGCCAAGCGGGGATCCATGGCTACACCTTC. Protein product: CASSQAGIHGYTF. The full variable domain, in which reference TRBV14 and TRBJ1-2 provide the parts outside the CDR3, is EAGVTQFPSHSVIEKGQTVTLRCDPISGHDNLYWYRRVMGKEIKFLLHFVKESKQDESGMPNNRFLAERTGGTYSTLKVQPAELEDSGVYFCASSQAGIHGYTFGSGTRLTVV.

The chain links TRBV30 to TRBJ1-3; TRBD1 might be the D (6 bases). The CDR3 runs to 15 residues. The germline V gene has CDR1 GTSNPN and CDR2 SVGIG (reference sequence). V gave up 5 bases and J gave up 4 bases, with 18 bases separating them. CDR3 sequence (DNA): TGTGCCTGGTTCTTCCCGGGGGCAGGGGGAAACACCATATATTTT. As protein: CAWFFPGAGGNTIYF.